The entry below describes one T cell receptor (beta chain). Its cognate antigen is unknown. Produced via immunoSEQ multiplex PCR; TCRdb's table is partial and in-frame only. Among 100,000 to 150,000 clones listed, nearly 95% were seen once. Between the trimmed V and J ends, which lost 3 bases and 6 bases, there was a span of 10 bases. The CDR3 is made up of 13 amino acids. Germline V gene data show CDR1 as MNHEY and CDR2 as SVGAGI. This record belongs to a study of T cell responses to AZD1222 COVID-19 vaccine. Findings and caveats of the study: Reportedly, close to half of spike-specific TCRs are directed against unmutated variant regions. Mapped onto spike, vaccine-associated CD4 TCRs spanned it and were dominant at 160-218 and 743-854.

The sequence was obtained from an adult in good health. This chain links TRBV6-5 with TRBJ2-3, with a possible D match to TRBD1 (5 bases). The starting material was peripheral blood, obtained on day 0 of AZD1222 vaccination. The CDR3 nucleotides read TGTGCCAGCAGTTATAAGGGGTTGGATACGCAGTATTTT. Amino acid sequence: CASSYKGLDTQYF.